This is a list of T cell receptor beta chains from one sample in a study of blood T cells in healthy people across ages. TCRdb reanalysed the 5' RACE reads using MiXCR and keeps one entry per CDR3 protein. There are hundreds of thousands of distinct CDR3 sequences in the sample; roughly 64% occur only once, and roughly 22% lies in the top ten. Sample: blood. These receptor sequences come from a man between 25 and 39 years old in good health. Each CDR3 is given with its conserved first and last residue. The D gene is left open where the match is weak. A clone size is listed for some rows: how often the clone was seen (once, few, many), or a class if it is expanded.

TRBJ2-1,few,TRBV29-1,13,.,CSVRAGAYNEQFF,TGCAGCGTCCGAGCGGGTGCCTACAATGAGCAGTTCTTC
TRBJ2-7,.,TRBV7-3,13,.,CASSPRRGDEQYF,TGTGCCAGCAGCCCCCGAAGAGGAGACGAGCAGTACTTC
TRBJ2-3,few,TRBV6-2/TRBV6-3,14,.,CASTSAQITDTQYF,TGTGCCAGCACCTCAGCGCAGATCACAGATACGCAGTATTTT
TRBJ2-3,.,TRBV5-6,17,TRBD2,CASSLELSGGTSNTQYF,TGTGCCAGCAGCTTGGAGCTTAGCGGGGGGACGAGTAATACGCAGTATTTT
TRBJ1-5,.,TRBV20-1,20,.,CSASQAYSGGAPGVRQPQHF,TGCAGTGCTAGCCAAGCTTACTCGGGGGGGGCCCCGGGGGTTCGACAGCCCCAGCATTTT
TRBJ2-5,once,TRBV3-1,14,.,CASSRDSIQETQYF,TGTGCCAGCAGCCGCGACAGTATCCAAGAGACCCAGTACTTC
TRBJ1-2,.,TRBV29-1,13,.,CSVRDTDTGGYTF,TGCAGCGTCAGGGATACAGATACCGGGGGCTACACCTTC
TRBJ2-6,.,TRBV30,17,.,CAWSVRQRNSGANVLTF,TGTGCCTGGAGTGTACGTCAGCGCAACTCTGGGGCCAACGTCCTGACTTTC
TRBJ1-2,few,TRBV6-5,18,TRBD1,CASRYRSGLQGAFSGYTF,TGTGCCAGCAGATACCGGTCTGGACTTCAGGGGGCTTTCAGTGGCTACACCTTC
TRBJ2-3,.,TRBV20-1,14,TRBD2,CSARSGGSTDTQYF,TGCAGTGCTAGAAGCGGGGGGAGCACAGATACGCAGTATTTT
TRBJ2-1,.,TRBV7-2,18,TRBD2,CASSLLLADKISYNEQFF,TGTGCCAGCAGCTTACTGCTAGCGGATAAGATCTCCTACAATGAGCAGTTCTTC
TRBJ2-1,.,TRBV29-1,13,TRBD1,CSVTTGGYNEQFF,TGCAGCGTTACTACAGGGGGATACAATGAGCAGTTCTTC
TRBJ2-4,few,TRBV7-2,14,.,CASSFGGAKNIQYF,TGTGCCAGCAGCTTCGGAGGGGCCAAAAACATTCAGTACTTC
TRBJ2-5,few,TRBV12-3/TRBV12-4,16,TRBD2,CASSSALAGFQETQYF,TGTGCCAGCAGTTCAGCACTAGCGGGCTTCCAAGAGACCCAGTACTTC
TRBJ2-6,.,TRBV28,19,.,CASSSLGLLSSSGANVLTF,TGTGCCAGCAGTTCGCTGGGCCTACTCAGCTCCTCTGGGGCCAACGTCCTGACTTTC
TRBJ2-3,.,TRBV9,17,TRBD2,CASSAMTSGKGTDTQYF,TGTGCCAGCAGCGCTATGACTAGCGGGAAGGGCACAGATACGCAGTATTTT
TRBJ2-5,.,TRBV9,14,TRBD2,CASSVRTSGETQYF,TGTGCCAGCAGCGTACGGACTAGCGGAGAGACCCAGTACTTC
TRBJ1-6,once,TRBV7-2,17,TRBD1,CASIRYPEGQGNSPLHF,TGTGCCAGCATTAGATATCCTGAGGGACAGGGTAATTCACCCCTCCACTTT
TRBJ2-7,.,TRBV25-1,19,.,CASSEYNAEGISGVVEQYF,TGTGCCAGCAGTGAATATAACGCTGAGGGGATTTCAGGAGTAGTAGAGCAGTACTTC
TRBJ1-2,.,TRBV28,12,.,CATEASRGGYTF,TGTGCCACCGAAGCATCCAGGGGAGGCTACACCTTC
TRBJ2-3,.,TRBV10-3,15,TRBD1,CAISEPGTASDTQYF,TGTGCCATCAGTGAGCCTGGGACAGCGTCAGATACGCAGTATTTT
TRBJ1-4,.,TRBV20-1,16,.,CSASDPRGIDGEKLFF,TGCAGTGCTAGTGACCCCCGAGGAATCGACGGAGAAAAACTGTTTTTT
TRBJ1-2,.,TRBV27,14,TRBD1,CASHTGQGAGGYTF,TGTGCCAGCCATACAGGACAGGGGGCAGGTGGCTACACCTTC
TRBJ2-1,.,TRBV4-1,13,.,CASSQDQQGVQFF,TGCGCCAGCAGCCAAGATCAGCAGGGCGTGCAGTTCTTC
TRBJ2-7,few,TRBV27,14,TRBD2,CASSLGGGIYEQYF,TGTGCCAGCAGTTTAGGGGGGGGGATCTACGAGCAGTACTTC
TRBJ2-7,.,TRBV18,13,.,CASSEGFDYEQYF,TGTGCCAGCTCGGAAGGTTTTGACTACGAGCAGTACTTC
TRBJ2-5,.,TRBV12-3/TRBV12-4,11,.,CASSNPWEQYF,TGTGCCAGCAGCAACCCCTGGGAGCAGTACTTC
TRBJ1-2,.,TRBV29-1,12,.,CSVYRDIYGYTF,TGCAGCGTTTATCGGGACATCTATGGCTACACCTTC
TRBJ1-2,few,TRBV10-3,15,.,CAISGTSPLSYGYTF,TGTGCCATCAGTGGGACTTCACCGCTTTCCTATGGCTACACCTTC
TRBJ2-7,.,TRBV11-2,15,TRBD2,CASSPGTRNDYEQYF,TGTGCCAGCAGCCCAGGGACTAGAAATGACTACGAGCAGTACTTC
TRBJ2-1,.,TRBV14,13,.,CASSLLAVYEQFF,TGTGCCAGCAGCCTGCTAGCCGTTTATGAGCAGTTCTTC
TRBJ2-5,few,TRBV2,14,.,CASSDGQLRETQYF,TGTGCCAGCAGTGACGGACAGTTGAGGGAGACCCAGTACTTC
TRBJ2-1,.,TRBV29-1,18,TRBD1,CSPEGDRGMRVPSNEQFF,TGCAGCCCTGAAGGGGACAGGGGAATGAGGGTCCCATCAAATGAGCAGTTCTTC
TRBJ2-5,.,TRBV24-1,15,.,CATSGGRGSQETQYF,TGTGCCACCAGTGGGGGAAGGGGAAGTCAAGAGACCCAGTACTTC
TRBJ2-5,.,TRBV10-3,18,TRBD2,CAISEGTSVGVLSETQYF,TGTGCCATCAGTGAAGGGACTAGCGTGGGGGTGTTATCAGAGACCCAGTACTTC
TRBJ2-7,.,TRBV20-1,13,TRBD1,CSANDRGTYEQYF,TGCAGTGCTAACGACAGGGGCACCTACGAGCAGTACTTC
TRBJ2-1,.,TRBV7-2,16,.,CASSRFWSAGSSEQFF,TGTGCCAGCAGCCGCTTTTGGTCCGCCGGGTCAAGTGAGCAGTTCTTC
TRBJ2-7,few,TRBV6-5,14,.,CASSYEGKGYEQYF,TGTGCCAGCAGTTACGAAGGGAAGGGCTACGAGCAGTACTTC
TRBJ2-5,few,TRBV20-1,13,TRBD2,CSATREGQETQYF,TGCAGTGCTACCCGGGAGGGGCAAGAGACCCAGTACTTC
TRBJ1-5,.,TRBV2,11,.,CASLYDQPQHF,TGTGCCAGCTTGTATGACCAGCCCCAGCATTTT
TRBJ2-1,.,TRBV2,13,.,CASSPEGYNEQFF,TGTGCCTCCAGCCCCGAGGGCTACAATGAGCAGTTCTTC
TRBJ1-5,.,TRBV27,13,.,CASSMGSNQPQHF,TGTGCCAGCAGCATGGGCAGCAATCAGCCCCAGCATTTT
TRBJ2-6,.,TRBV3-1,17,.,CASSPADPFSGANVLTF,TGTGCCAGCAGCCCGGCCGATCCATTCTCTGGGGCCAACGTCCTGACTTTC
TRBJ1-1,.,TRBV12-3/TRBV12-4,14,.,CASRSTDGNTEAFF,TGTGCCAGCAGATCGACGGATGGTAACACTGAAGCTTTCTTT
TRBJ1-1,few,TRBV12-3/TRBV12-4,12,.,CASSLWGTEAFF,TGTGCCAGCAGCTTGTGGGGTACTGAAGCTTTCTTT
TRBJ2-1,.,TRBV10-3,14,.,CAINDLPPDNEQFF,TGTGCCATCAACGACTTGCCCCCGGACAATGAGCAGTTCTTC
TRBJ2-1,.,TRBV5-1,15,.,CASSSTGWTYNEQFF,TGCGCCAGCAGCTCGACAGGTTGGACCTACAATGAGCAGTTCTTC
TRBJ2-1,.,TRBV7-2,11,.,CASSVRSDQFF,TGTGCCAGCAGCGTTAGATCGGATCAGTTCTTC